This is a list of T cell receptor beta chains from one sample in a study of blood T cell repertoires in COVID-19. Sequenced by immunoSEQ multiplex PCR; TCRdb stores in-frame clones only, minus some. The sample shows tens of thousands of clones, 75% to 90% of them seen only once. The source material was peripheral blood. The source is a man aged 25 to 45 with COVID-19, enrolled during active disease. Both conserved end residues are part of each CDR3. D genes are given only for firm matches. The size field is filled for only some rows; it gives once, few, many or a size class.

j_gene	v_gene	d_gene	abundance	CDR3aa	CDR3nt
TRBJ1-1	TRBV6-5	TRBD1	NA	CASRPGTVNTEAFF	TGTGCCAGCAGACCCGGGACAGTCAACACTGAAGCTTTCTTT
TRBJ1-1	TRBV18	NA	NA	CASSPRQLIGSGNTEAFF	TGTGCCAGCTCACCACGACAACTGATAGGTAGTGGGAACACTGAAGCTTTCTTT
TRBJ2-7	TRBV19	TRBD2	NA	CASSGLAGFPYEQYF	TGTGCCAGTAGTGGACTAGCGGGATTTCCCTACGAGCAGTACTTC
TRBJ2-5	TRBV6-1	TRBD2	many	CASSEELAGVGGETQYF	TGTGCCAGCAGTGAAGAGCTAGCGGGAGTAGGGGGTGAGACCCAGTACTTC
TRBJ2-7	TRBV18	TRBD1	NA	CASSLGQGSLDEQYF	TGTGCCAGCTCGCTAGGACAGGGTAGCCTGGACGAGCAGTACTTC
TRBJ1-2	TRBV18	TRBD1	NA	CASSIQDRGAYGYTF	TGTGCCAGCTCAATACAGGACAGGGGGGCCTATGGCTACACCTTC
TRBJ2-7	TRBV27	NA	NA	CASSFDSYEQYF	TGTGCCAGCAGTTTCGACAGCTACGAGCAGTACTTC
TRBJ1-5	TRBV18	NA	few	CASSEKQLSNQPQHF	TGTGCCAGCTCAGAAAAACAGCTTAGCAATCAGCCCCAGCATTTT
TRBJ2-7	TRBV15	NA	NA	CATSRDVGQEQYF	TGTGCCACCAGCAGAGATGTGGGACAAGAGCAGTACTTC
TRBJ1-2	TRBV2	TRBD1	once	CASTWDRGRSDYGYTF	TGTGCCAGCACCTGGGACAGGGGGCGCTCGGACTATGGCTACACCTTC
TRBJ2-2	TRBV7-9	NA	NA	CASSLEGVGFAGELFF	TGTGCCAGCAGCTTAGAGGGGGTGGGCTTCGCCGGGGAGCTGTTTTTT
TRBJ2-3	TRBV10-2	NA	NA	CASSDEGVSDTQYF	TGCGCCAGCAGTGATGAGGGAGTGTCAGATACGCAGTATTTT
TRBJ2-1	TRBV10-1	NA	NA	CASSESGQGQFF	TGCGCCAGCAGTGAGTCGGGCCAGGGTCAGTTCTTC
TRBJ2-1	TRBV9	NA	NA	CASSVEGSGYDVEQFF	TGTGCCAGCAGCGTAGAAGGGAGTGGATATGATGTGGAGCAGTTCTTC
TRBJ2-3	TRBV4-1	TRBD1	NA	CASSLSLDRGADTQYF	TGCGCCAGCAGCCTTTCCTTGGACAGGGGGGCAGATACGCAGTATTTT
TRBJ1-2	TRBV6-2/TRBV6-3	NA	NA	CASSYGEPSYYGYTF	TGTGCCAGCAGTTATGGAGAACCTTCCTACTATGGCTACACCTTC
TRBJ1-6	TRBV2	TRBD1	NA	CASSQDRGPNSPLHF	TGTGCCAGCAGTCAAGACAGGGGGCCGAATTCACCCCTCCACTTT
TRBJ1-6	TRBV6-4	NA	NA	CASSVETGNSPLHF	TGTGCCAGCAGTGTGGAAACAGGGAATTCACCCCTCCACTTT
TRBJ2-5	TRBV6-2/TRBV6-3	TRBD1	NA	CASSDRGDPRETQYF	TGTGCCAGCAGCGACAGGGGCGATCCCCGAGAGACCCAGTACTTC
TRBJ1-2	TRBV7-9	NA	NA	CASSLGPADGYTF	TGTGCCAGCAGCTTAGGGCCGGCGGATGGCTACACCTTC
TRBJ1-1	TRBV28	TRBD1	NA	CASSGGGTGLNTEAFF	TGTGCCAGCAGTGGAGGCGGGACAGGGCTGAACACTGAAGCTTTCTTT
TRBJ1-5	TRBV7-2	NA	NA	CASSLASGANQPQHF	TGTGCCAGCAGCTTAGCGTCAGGGGCCAATCAGCCCCAGCATTTT
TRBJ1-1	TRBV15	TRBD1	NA	CATSRDNTGGRNEAFF	TGTGCCACCAGCAGAGATAATACAGGGGGTAGAAATGAAGCTTTCTTT
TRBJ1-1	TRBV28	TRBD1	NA	CASRWIGTGNTEAFF	TGTGCCAGCAGGTGGATCGGGACAGGGAACACTGAAGCTTTCTTT
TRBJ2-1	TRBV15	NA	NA	CATSRDGNEYNEQFF	TGTGCCACCAGCAGAGACGGGAATGAGTACAATGAGCAGTTCTTC
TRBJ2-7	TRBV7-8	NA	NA	CASSKGTPTYEQYF	TGTGCCAGCAGCAAGGGGACACCTACCTACGAGCAGTACTTC
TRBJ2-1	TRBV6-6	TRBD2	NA	CASSYSTSGTIHEQFF	TGTGCCAGCAGTTACTCGACTAGCGGGACTATCCATGAGCAGTTCTTC
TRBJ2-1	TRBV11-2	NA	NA	CASSLARLGIGNEQFF	TGTGCCAGCAGCTTAGCTAGGTTAGGCATCGGCAATGAGCAGTTCTTC
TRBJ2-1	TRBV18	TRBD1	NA	CASSRVSGGSYNEQFF	TGTGCCAGCTCACGCGTCTCAGGGGGCTCCTACAATGAGCAGTTCTTC
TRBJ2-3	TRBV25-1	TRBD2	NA	CASSESGDSGSTDTQYF	TGTGCCAGCAGTGAATCCGGCGATAGCGGGAGTACAGATACGCAGTATTTT
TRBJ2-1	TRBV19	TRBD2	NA	CASDAYGAGGVDEQFF	TGTGCCAGCGATGCCTACGGAGCGGGAGGGGTCGATGAGCAGTTCTTC
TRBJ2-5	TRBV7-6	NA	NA	CASSFQQGTQYF	TGTGCCAGCAGCTTCCAACAGGGGACCCAGTACTTC
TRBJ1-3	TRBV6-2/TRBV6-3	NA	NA	CASSFRRGNTIYF	TGTGCCAGCAGTTTTAGACGCGGGAACACCATATATTTT
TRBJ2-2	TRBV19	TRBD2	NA	CASSTRLAGNTGELFF	TGTGCCAGTAGTACCCGACTAGCGGGTAACACCGGGGAGCTGTTTTTT
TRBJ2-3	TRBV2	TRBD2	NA	CASRRGSGFTDTQYF	TGTGCCAGCAGGCGGGGGAGCGGGTTCACAGATACGCAGTATTTT
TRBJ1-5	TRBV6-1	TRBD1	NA	CASSEGQGRVQPQHF	TGTGCCAGCAGCGAAGGACAGGGAAGGGTTCAGCCCCAGCATTTT
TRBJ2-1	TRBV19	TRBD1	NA	CASRSGGAKDEQFF	TGTGCCAGTAGATCAGGGGGCGCAAAAGATGAGCAGTTCTTC
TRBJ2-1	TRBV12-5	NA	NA	CASGQGNEQFF	TGTGCTAGTGGTCAGGGGAATGAGCAGTTCTTC
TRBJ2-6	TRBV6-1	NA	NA	CASSENSVLTF	TGTGCCAGCAGTGAAAATTCAGTCCTGACTTTC
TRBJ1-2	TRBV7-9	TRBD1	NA	CASSWGTDLEGGYTF	TGTGCCAGCAGCTGGGGGACAGACCTGGAGGGGGGCTACACCTTC
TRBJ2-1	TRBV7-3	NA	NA	CASSLSGGSSYNEQFF	TGTGCCAGCAGCCTCTCAGGGGGGAGCTCCTACAATGAGCAGTTCTTC
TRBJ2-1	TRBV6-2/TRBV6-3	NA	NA	CASSSGGAQSNEQFF	TGTGCCAGCAGCTCCGGTGGGGCTCAGTCCAATGAGCAGTTCTTC